Following are 29 T cell receptor beta chains from one sample sequenced in a study of blood T cell repertoires in COVID-19. Assay: immunoSEQ multiplex PCR; the TCRdb copy retains only in-frame clones and omits some. The sample lists roughly 250,000 clones, 80% to 90% occurring once. The sample taken for sequencing was PBMCs or T cells enriched from blood (not recorded which). These receptor sequences come from a woman aged 25 to 39 who had recovered from COVID-19.

This chain links TRBV5-1 with TRBJ2-5; perhaps TRBD1 as D (5 bases). CDR1 SGHRS and CDR2 YFSETQ come from the germline V gene. V lost 1 base, J lost 2 bases, and 9 bases lay in between. The CDR3 consists of 14 residues. For the CDR3, the DNA is TGCGCCAGCAGCTTGCCCCAGGGTCAAGAGACCCAGTACTTC. It is translated as CASSLPQGQETQYF.

The rearrangement uses TRBV6-5 and TRBJ2-1; 9 bases fit TRBD1. Germline CDR1 MNHEY, CDR2 SVGAGI. The trim removed 2 bases at V and 5 bases at J, leaving 4 bases unmatched. The CDR3 is 15 residues long. The CDR3 nucleotides are TGTGCCAGCAGTTACGGGACAGGGAGCCACAATGAGCAGTTCTTC. Translation gives CASSYGTGSHNEQFF.

This clone was seen once. This rearrangement joins TRBV7-9 to TRBJ2-2; maybe TRBD2 (5 bases). Trimming pared 3 bases from V and 7 bases from J, leaving 15 bases between. The CDR3 consists of 15 residues. CDR1 and CDR2 (germline): SEHNR, FQNEAQ (reference sequence). Here the CDR3 reads CASSFAGEWSGELFF. DNA of the CDR3: TGTGCCAGCAGCTTTGCCGGGGAGTGGAGCGGGGAGCTGTTTTTT.

V gene TRBV7-2 combines with J gene TRBJ2-2; tentative D call: TRBD2 (5 bases). V shed 3 bases and J shed 6 bases, with 11 bases lying between them. The germline V gene encodes CDR1 SGHTA and CDR2 FQGNSA. This CDR3 has 14 residues. CDR3 amino acids: CASSFGLSAGELFF. The CDR3 coding sequence is TGTGCCAGCAGCTTCGGACTTTCCGCCGGGGAGCTGTTTTTT.

The chain combines TRBV21-1 with TRBJ1-1; TRBD1, the table's D call, lacks a check against the DNA. TRBV21-1 is annotated as a pseudogene. The CDR3 loop spans 17 amino acids. The CDR3 DNA reads as TGTGCCAGCAGCAGAGGACAGGGGGCGCGGGAGGACACTGAAGCTTTCTTT. Encoded protein: CASSRGQGAREDTEAFF.

The chain links TRBV4-1 to TRBJ1-6; TRBD1 aligns across 10 bases. This CDR3 has 15 residues. V lost 3 bases, J lost 8 bases, and 4 bases stayed unmatched. Germline CDR1 MGHRA, CDR2 YSYEKL. The chain's CDR3 is CASSHIGTGDSPLHF. Written as DNA, the CDR3 is TGCGCCAGCAGCCATATCGGGACAGGGGATTCACCCCTCCACTTT.

V gene TRBV30 combines with J gene TRBJ1-6; D ambiguous. The CDR3 consists of 13 residues. The ends were cut back, 1 base at V and 10 bases at J, with 11 bases in the middle. The germline V gene has CDR1 GTSNPN and CDR2 SVGIG (reference sequence). The CDR3 sequence is CAWSAQGRSPLHF. CDR3 DNA sequence: TGTGCCTGGAGTGCACAAGGGAGATCACCCCTCCACTTT. The variable domain in full, with the rest retrieved from reference TRBV30 and TRBJ1-6, is SQTIHQWPATLVQPVGSPLSLECTVEGTSNPNLYWYRQAAGRGLQLLFYSVGIGQISSEVPQNLSASRPQDRQFILSSKKLLLSDSGFYLCAWSAQGRSPLHFGNGTRLTVT.

The CDR3 region is CASSVTASSYNEQFF. The DNA of the CDR3 is TGTGCCAGTAGTGTGACAGCGAGCTCCTACAATGAGCAGTTCTTC. This sequence joins TRBV19 and TRBJ2-1, with D tentatively TRBD1 (5 bases). CDR1 and CDR2 from the germline V gene are LNHDA and SQIVND (reference sequence). This CDR3 spans 15 amino acids. The germline V and J ends were trimmed by 5 bases and 0 bases, with 11 bases remaining between them.

This clone has only a few counts. The V call is TRBV7-9, the J call TRBJ1-2, with TRBD1 matching over 7 bases. Germline V lookup: CDR1 SEHNR, CDR2 FQNEAQ (reference sequence). The CDR3 is 15 residues long. The trim removed 0 bases at V and 7 bases at J, leaving 8 bases unmatched. In DNA form, the CDR3 reads TGTGCCAGCAGCTTAGCCCGACAGGGTCTTGGTGGCTACACCTTC. Its translation is CASSLARQGLGGYTF.

This clone was observed a few times. V usage is TRBV24-1 and J usage is TRBJ2-1; 9 bases are a match to TRBD1. Germline lookup yields CDR1 KGHDR and CDR2 SFDVKD. This CDR3 region has 16 residues. Trimming cost V 5 bases and J 7 bases; bases outside gene matches: 11. The CDR3 reads CATSAIGGQGRNEQFF. Written as DNA, the CDR3 is TGTGCCACCAGTGCTATAGGAGGACAGGGGAGAAATGAGCAGTTCTTC.

This rearrangement joins TRBV24-1 to TRBJ1-2; possibly TRBD1 for D (5 bases). From germline, CDR1 is KGHDR and CDR2 SFDVKD. There are 15 residues in the CDR3. V was pared by 10 bases and J by 4 bases, with 21 bases between. The CDR3 nucleotides read TGTGCCACAGCGAAAAATACCGGGGGGGGCTATGGCTACACCTTC. Translated, it gives CATAKNTGGGYGYTF.

This clone was detected ten times or more. V is TRBV30 and J is TRBJ1-6, with D possibly being TRBD1 (6 bases). The CDR3 is 14 residues long. CDR1 and CDR2 from the germline V gene are GTSNPN and SVGIG (reference sequence). V lost 5 bases to trimming and J lost 9 bases, with 17 bases between them. The CDR3 nucleotides are TGTGCCTGGTCATTACAGGGTGGGAGTTCACCCCTCCACTTT. Its protein is CAWSLQGGSSPLHF.

J is TRBJ1-2 and V is TRBV28; perhaps TRBD1 as D (6 bases). CDR1 is MDHEN, CDR2 SYDVKM, per germline. The CDR3 contains 12 residues. Trimming cost V 5 bases and J 7 bases, with 11 bases left between them. CDR3 bases: TGTGCCAGCAGTAAGGGGGAGGGTGGCTACACCTTC. It yields the protein CASSKGEGGYTF.

The V call is TRBV9, the J call TRBJ2-5; 7 nucleotides align to TRBD1. The CDR3 loop spans 15 amino acids. Germline V CDR1 and CDR2: SGDLS, YYNGEE. V shed 3 bases, J shed 4 bases, and the junction held 9 bases outside the gene matches. CDR3 nucleotide sequence: TGTGCCAGCAGCGCCGATGACAGGGATAGAGAGACCCAGTACTTC. This sequence encodes CASSADDRDRETQYF.

This clone appeared many times. The genes are TRBV6-1 and TRBJ1-2; 7 nucleotides agree with TRBD1. V lost 1 base, J lost 4 bases, and 9 bases stayed unmatched. The CDR3 contains 16 residues. Germline-derived CDR1 and CDR2 are MNHNS and SASEGT. The CDR3 nucleotides read TGTGCCAGCAGTGAAGTGCAGGGGGTCCGGCCCTATGGCTACACCTTC. Amino acid sequence: CASSEVQGVRPYGYTF.

This rearrangement joins TRBV2 to TRBJ1-4, with TRBD1 as a possible D gene (6 bases). The CDR3 spans 16 residues. Germline values: CDR1 SNHLY, CDR2 FYNNEI. V was pared by 5 bases and J by 0 bases, with 13 bases between. As DNA, the CDR3 is TGTGCCAGCAGTCCCGCCAGGGGCGCAACTAATGAAAAACTGTTTTTT. Its translation: CASSPARGATNEKLFF.

The chain is built from TRBV28 and TRBJ2-3, with 7 positions matching TRBD1. V lost 5 bases to trimming and J lost 0 bases; unmatched junction nucleotides: 8. The CDR3 spans 16 residues. The V gene's germline CDR1 is MDHEN and CDR2 SYDVKM. In DNA form, the CDR3 reads TGTGCCAGCAGTCCTCCACCGGGACAGAGCACAGATACGCAGTATTTT. Its translation: CASSPPPGQSTDTQYF.

This clone was seen once. The chain is built from TRBV24-1 and TRBJ2-7; weak D call: TRBD1 (5 bases). This CDR3 is built from 15 residues. CDR1 is KGHDR and CDR2 is SFDVKD in the germline V gene. Trimming removed 5 bases at V and 3 bases at J, with 16 bases between. CDR3 loop: CATSGGLGAGYEQYF. As DNA, the CDR3 is TGTGCCACCAGTGGGGGTCTAGGGGCCGGCTACGAGCAGTACTTC.

This clone was picked up one time. The chain recombines TRBV18 with TRBJ2-3; D gene ambiguous. Per germline, CDR1 KGHSH and CDR2 LQKENI. This CDR3 spans 13 amino acids. The V and J ends lost 0 bases and 3 bases respectively, with 4 bases between them. CDR3 in amino acids: CASSPPSTDTQYF. The CDR3 DNA reads as TGTGCCAGCTCACCACCTTCGACAGATACGCAGTATTTT.

The rearrangement links TRBV11-2 to TRBJ2-2; TRBD2 aligns across 15 bases. This CDR3 comprises 18 residues. Germline CDR1 SGHAT, CDR2 FQNNGV. The V and J ends lost 4 bases and 6 bases, in that order; junction bases with no gene match: 9. CDR3 residues: CASSSGLAGGHASGELFF. The CDR3 DNA reads TGTGCCAGCAGCTCCGGACTAGCGGGGGGGCATGCCTCCGGGGAGCTGTTTTTT. Full variable domain (rest looked up from reference TRBV11-2 and TRBJ2-2): EAGVAQSPRYKIIEKRQSVAFWCNPISGHATLYWYQQILGQGPKLLIQFQNNGVVDDSQLPKDRFSAERLKGVDSTLKIQPAKLEDSAVYLCASSSGLAGGHASGELFFGEGSRLTVL.

The V gene is TRBV11-3, the J gene TRBJ2-1, with D maybe TRBD1 (6 bases). The CDR3 runs to 14 residues. V lost 6 bases, J lost 5 bases, and 14 bases lay in between. The germline gives CDR1 SGHNT, CDR2 YENEEA. CDR3 in amino acids: CASSTQGPDNEQFF. For the CDR3, the DNA is TGTGCCAGCAGTACCCAGGGGCCGGACAATGAGCAGTTCTTC. Full variable domain (remainder filled in from reference TRBV11-3 and TRBJ2-1): EAGVVQSPRYKIIEKKQPVAFWCNPISGHNTLYWYLQNLGQGPELLIRYENEEAVDDSQLPKDRFSAERLKGVDSTLKIQPAELGDSAVYLCASSTQGPDNEQFFGPGTRLTVL.

This clone is a singleton in its sample. The chain joins TRBV28 to TRBJ1-5; D is possibly TRBD1 (5 bases). Per germline, CDR1 MDHEN and CDR2 SYDVKM. The CDR3 is made up of 17 amino acids. Trimming pared 3 bases from V and 0 bases from J, leaving 15 bases between. CDR3 in DNA: TGTGCCAGCAGTTTTTACAGGTTCCCTGATAGCAATCAGCCCCAGCATTTT. It codes for CASSFYRFPDSNQPQHF.

The V call is TRBV4-1, the J call TRBJ1-4, with 7 bases fitting TRBD1. From germline, CDR1 is MGHRA and CDR2 YSYEKL. This CDR3 spans 15 amino acids. Germline trimming cut 1 base from V and 7 bases from J; bases unmatched to any gene: 6. The CDR3 here is CASSQGLGTAEKLFF. CDR3 coding DNA: TGCGCCAGCAGCCAAGGACTAGGGACAGCTGAAAAACTGTTTTTT.

The chain has TRBV20-1 and TRBJ2-5; 11 bases agree with TRBD2. CDR1 and CDR2 from the germline V gene are DFQATT and SNEGSKA (reference sequence). Germline trimming cut 3 bases from V and 11 bases from J; bases unmatched to any gene: 17. CDR3 length: 16 residues. CDR3 in DNA: TGCAGTGCTAGTGCATCTACTAGCGGGGGCCGTCGGGGGCAGTACTTC. It encodes CSASASTSGGRRGQYF.

This chain connects TRBV12-3 or TRBV12-4 to TRBJ2-7, with D perhaps TRBD2 (5 bases). Trimming took off 6 bases at V and 5 bases at J, with 14 bases between the two ends. The CDR3 sequence is 13 residues long. CDR3 nucleotide sequence: TGTGCCAGCAGCCGGGAAAACTTGCACGAGCAGTACTTC. This translates into CASSRENLHEQYF.

The chain has TRBV5-4 and TRBJ1-2; D possibly corresponds to TRBD1 (5 bases). V lost 4 bases to trimming and J lost 4 bases, with 11 bases between them. The CDR3 has 13 residues. The germline V gene has CDR1 SGHNT and CDR2 YYREEE (reference sequence). The CDR3 region is CASSPPDSYGYTF. CDR3 nucleotides: TGTGCCAGCAGCCCGCCTGACAGCTATGGCTACACCTTC.

The chain employs TRBV18 and TRBJ1-4, with 9 bases aligning to TRBD1. J lost 4 bases, V lost 1 base, and 1 base had no gene match. Germline V gene sequence: CDR1 KGHSH, CDR2 LQKENI. The CDR3 is made up of 15 amino acids. CDR3 DNA sequence: TGTGCCAGCTCACCACTGGGACAGGGTAATGAAAAACTGTTTTTT. This translates into CASSPLGQGNEKLFF.

The chain links TRBV10-3 to TRBJ1-6; the match to TRBD1 covers 7 bases. Germline V lookup: CDR1 ENHRY, CDR2 SYGVKD. The CDR3 length is 14 residues. The junction had 4 bases not matched to a gene; V was cut back by 6 bases and J by 5 bases. The CDR3 DNA reads TGTGCCATCAGCGGACAGGCTAATAATTCACCCCTCCACTTT. Its protein product is CAISGQANNSPLHF.

This clone has only one observation. The genes are TRBV28 and TRBJ2-7; D unresolved. This CDR3 is 12 amino acids long. Germline V gene sequence: CDR1 MDHEN, CDR2 SYDVKM. V lost 5 bases and J 6 bases, leaving 11 bases between the germline ends. The CDR3 bases are TGTGCCAGCAGTCTCCCCCGGTCCGAGCAGTACTTC. Translated: CASSLPRSEQYF.